In this sample, the clone carrying this T cell receptor beta chain turned up many times. The antigen is undetermined. The sample is drawn from a study of human T cells and chemical hapten exposure. Study-wide findings and caveats: There was no change with DPC sensitization in TCRs above 1 in 1000 frequency.

V lost 0 bases to trimming and J lost 0 bases, with 14 bases between them. CDR3 length equals 18 residues. Looked up from germline, CDR1 is MDHEN and CDR2 is SYDVKM. Time point in this sample: patch test 2, 6 weeks after DPC sensitization. Treatment given: therapeutic diphenylcyclopropenone sensitization with weekly scalp DPC. In TCRdb, the RACE reads were re-called with MiXCR into one record per CDR3 protein. This table holds about 140,000 distinct CDR3 sequences, 12% found once. The origin of this receptor is a woman between 45 and 65 years old with alopecia areata. Some clones in this sample may be carry-over from other donors' samples. Sequencing was performed on whole blood, taken in connection with sensitization to the hapten diphenylcyclopropenone (DPC). V is TRBV28 and J is TRBJ2-2, with a tentative D call TRBD1 (5 bases). The CDR3 spells CASSLWSIGAANTGELFF. The CDR3 region has the DNA TGTGCCAGCAGTTTATGGTCGATAGGGGCAGCGAACACCGGGGAGCTGTTTTTT.